The TCR beta chain described here comes from a study of T cell responses to AZD1222 COVID-19 vaccine listed by TCRdb under 2021. Describing the broader study: AZD1222 recipients given second doses at about 4 weeks or at about 12 weeks were pooled, since spike-specific TCR depth and breadth were not found to differ between the two schedules. A total of approximately 250 trial participants underwent TCR sequencing, of whom about 210 had received two doses of AZD1222 and approximately 26 had received two doses of the MenACWY control vaccine. Trial participants were enrolled into age subgroups of 18-55, 56-69 and 70-plus years, which contained about 150, 28 and 57 TCR-sequenced participants, respectively. General study outcomes and caveats: Reportedly, almost half of the unique spike-specific TCRs recognized epitopes lying outside the regions that are mutated in the B.1.351 and B.1.1.7 variants. The whole spike protein was spanned by vaccine-associated CD4 TCRs, and dominant responses were seen in regions 160-218 and 743-854. Only five to seven AZD1222 recipients were SARS-CoV-2 seropositive at baseline, limiting conclusions about previously exposed vaccinees. After two AZD1222 doses, spike-specific TCR breadth and depth were significantly higher than at day 0 and than in MenACWY recipients. Because no day 14 peak-response samples were available, the repertoires could be characterized only after the peak T cell response. In the small 56-69-year group, the increase in depth fell short of significance, most likely because of low power. Most participants were white British and females outnumbered males, and the authors suggested that clonal diversity may have been underestimated.

On this clone itself: There is no known antigen for this receptor. Base quality data are lacking; no much larger clone is found one base away.

There are 16 amino acids in the CDR3, from cysteine to phenylalanine inclusive. Only CDR3 DNA remains: 48 bases, in frame from the first base. V and J are truncated by 0 bases and 6 bases respectively, leaving an intervening sequence of 18 bases. The germline V gene supplies CDR1 SGHTA and CDR2 FQGNSA. The CDR3 regions of human TCRbeta chains were analyzed by immunosequencing. Under the source paper's analysis protocol: Repertoire TCRs were matched against a reference library of SARS-CoV-2-specific TCRs generated with the MIRA antigen-specificity platform. Breadth was defined as the fraction of unique TCRs that were SARS-CoV-2-associated. Depth was defined as the fraction of total T cells that were SARS-CoV-2-associated. Using the MIRA data, each spike-specific TCR was mapped to the spike region that the TCR reacts to and placed in a CD4 or CD8 class. Log10-transformed breadth and depth values were compared by one-way ANOVA with Sidak's multiple comparisons tests. The immuneACCESS repertoire file appears here via TCRdb, limited to in-frame rearrangements. These files lack a portion of the clones; in checked studies, under half of the deficit traces to unresolved V genes, and the cause of the others is not known. V, J and clone size were drawn from that table, and D and trimming were deduced from the DNA. The sample data list 75,000 to 100,000 clones, and 80% to 90% of these were observed just once. The ten largest clones take up approximately 6.8% of the sample.

The time point label on this specimen signifies: baseline before first vaccination. Vaccinee samples came from UK trials COV001 and COV002, including a single-blind randomized controlled phase 2/3 trial of AZD1222 (ChAdOx1 nCoV-19) in healthy adults. Trial participant PBMC samples were collected at day 0 and day 28 after the second dose for TCRbeta chain sequencing. This specimen consisted of peripheral blood, obtained on day 0 of AZD1222 vaccination. This sequence originates from an adult in good health. The rearrangement combines TRBV7-2 with TRBJ2-7, with TRBD2 as a weak D call on 5 bases. The base sequence is TGTGCCAGCAGCTTAGCGATGGCTAGCCGGCGAAGCGAGCAGTACTTC. This sequence encodes CASSLAMASRRSEQYF. Joined to the reference TRBV7-2 and TRBJ2-7 proteins, this CDR3 gives the full variable domain: GAGVSQSPSNKVTEKGKDVELRCDPISGHTALYWYRQSLGQGLEFLIYFQGNSAPDKSGLPSDRFSAERTGGSVSTLTIQRTQQEDSAVYLCASSLAMASRRSEQYFGPGTRLTVT.